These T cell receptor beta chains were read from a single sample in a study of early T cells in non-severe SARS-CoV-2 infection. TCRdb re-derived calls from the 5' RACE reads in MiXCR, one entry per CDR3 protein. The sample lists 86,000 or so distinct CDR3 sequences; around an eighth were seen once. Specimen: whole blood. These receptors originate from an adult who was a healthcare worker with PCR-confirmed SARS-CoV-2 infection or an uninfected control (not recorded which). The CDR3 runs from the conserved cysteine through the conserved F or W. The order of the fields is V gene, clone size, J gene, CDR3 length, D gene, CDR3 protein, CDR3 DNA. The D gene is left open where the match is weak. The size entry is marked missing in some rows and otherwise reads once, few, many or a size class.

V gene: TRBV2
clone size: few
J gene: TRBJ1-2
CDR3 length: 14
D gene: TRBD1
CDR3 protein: CASTGTARVYGYTF
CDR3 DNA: TGTGCCAGCACCGGGACAGCCCGAGTCTATGGCTACACCTTC

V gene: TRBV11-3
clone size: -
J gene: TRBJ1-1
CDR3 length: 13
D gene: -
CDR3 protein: CASSLAANTEAFF
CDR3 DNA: TGTGCCAGCAGCTTAGCCGCGAACACTGAAGCTTTCTTT

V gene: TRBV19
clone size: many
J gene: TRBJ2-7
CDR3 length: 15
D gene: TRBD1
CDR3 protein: CASRAPGTAIYEQYF
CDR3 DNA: TGTGCCAGTAGGGCCCCAGGGACAGCTATCTACGAGCAGTACTTC

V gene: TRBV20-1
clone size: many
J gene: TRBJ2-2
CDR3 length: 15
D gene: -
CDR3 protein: CSAREWGEDTGELFF
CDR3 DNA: TGCAGTGCTAGAGAGTGGGGGGAAGACACCGGGGAGCTGTTTTTT

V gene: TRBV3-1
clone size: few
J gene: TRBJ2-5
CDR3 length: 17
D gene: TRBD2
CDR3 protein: CASSQGLAGRYKETQYF
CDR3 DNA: TGTGCCAGCAGCCAAGGTTTAGCGGGGCGTTACAAAGAGACCCAGTACTTC

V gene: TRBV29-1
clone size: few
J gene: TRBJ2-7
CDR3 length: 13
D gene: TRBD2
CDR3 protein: CSVGLAGDYEQYF
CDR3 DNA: TGCAGCGTTGGACTAGCGGGAGACTACGAGCAGTACTTC

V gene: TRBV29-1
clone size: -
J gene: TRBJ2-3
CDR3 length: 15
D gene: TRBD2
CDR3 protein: CSAPGGGGGTDTQYF
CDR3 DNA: TGCAGCGCCCCCGGGGGGGGCGGCGGCACAGATACGCAGTATTTT

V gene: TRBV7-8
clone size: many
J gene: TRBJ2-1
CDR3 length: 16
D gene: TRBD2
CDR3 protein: CASSLKAGTSGNEQFF
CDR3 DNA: TGTGCCAGCAGCCTGAAAGCCGGGACTAGCGGAAATGAGCAGTTCTTC

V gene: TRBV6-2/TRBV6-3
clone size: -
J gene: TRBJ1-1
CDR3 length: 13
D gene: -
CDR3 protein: CASSGQRGAEAFF
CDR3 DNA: TGTGCCAGCTCGGGACAAAGGGGTGCTGAAGCTTTCTTT

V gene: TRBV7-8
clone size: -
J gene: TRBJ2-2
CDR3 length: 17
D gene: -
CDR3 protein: CASSLVPGAVNTGELFF
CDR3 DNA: TGTGCCAGCAGCTTAGTGCCGGGGGCCGTGAACACCGGGGAGCTGTTTTTT

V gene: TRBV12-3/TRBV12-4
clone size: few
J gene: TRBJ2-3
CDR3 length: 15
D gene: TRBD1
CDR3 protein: CASSLSGQRTDTQYF
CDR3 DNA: TGTGCCAGCAGTTTATCGGGACAGCGCACAGATACGCAGTATTTT

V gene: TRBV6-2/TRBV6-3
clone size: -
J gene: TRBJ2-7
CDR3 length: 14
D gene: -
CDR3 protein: CASSRGTRVPEQYF
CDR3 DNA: TGTGCCAGCAGTCGGGGGACCAGGGTACCCGAGCAGTACTTC

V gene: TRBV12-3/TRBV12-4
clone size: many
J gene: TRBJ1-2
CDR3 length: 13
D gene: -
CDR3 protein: CASSLQGPYGYTF
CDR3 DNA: TGTGCCAGCAGTTTACAGGGGCCCTATGGCTACACCTTC

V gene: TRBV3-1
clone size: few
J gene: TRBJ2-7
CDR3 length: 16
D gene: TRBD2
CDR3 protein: CASSTRGLAGTHEQYF
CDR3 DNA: TGTGCCAGCAGCACCCGGGGACTAGCGGGAACCCACGAGCAGTACTTC

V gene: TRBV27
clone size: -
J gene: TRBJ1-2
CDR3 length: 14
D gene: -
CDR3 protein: CASSFVGAPDGYTF
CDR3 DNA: TGTGCCAGCAGTTTTGTGGGGGCCCCCGATGGCTACACCTTC